The source of this T cell receptor beta chain is a study of blood T cell repertoires in COVID-19. For the study at large: Sources were T cells, B-cell-depleted T cells, or PBMCs; the material itself was cDNA or gDNA.

Profiled with immunoSEQ multiplex PCR; TCRdb holds only in-frame clones, not every one. This sample has about 270,000 clones, with 82% found just once. This clone was counted once. The CDR3 totals 15 residues. Trimming at V came to 5 bases and at J to 7 bases, leaving 7 bases not matched to a gene. Germline V gives CDR1 LNHDA, CDR2 SQIVND (reference sequence). The sequence was collected from a woman under 30 with acute or convalescent COVID-19. Sequenced material: peripheral blood. This chain connects TRBV19 to TRBJ1-6, with 8 nucleotides matching TRBD1. CDR3 sequence reads: CASSLDRGGNSPLHF. CDR3 nucleotides: TGTGCCAGTAGTCTTGACAGGGGCGGCAATTCACCCCTCCACTTT.